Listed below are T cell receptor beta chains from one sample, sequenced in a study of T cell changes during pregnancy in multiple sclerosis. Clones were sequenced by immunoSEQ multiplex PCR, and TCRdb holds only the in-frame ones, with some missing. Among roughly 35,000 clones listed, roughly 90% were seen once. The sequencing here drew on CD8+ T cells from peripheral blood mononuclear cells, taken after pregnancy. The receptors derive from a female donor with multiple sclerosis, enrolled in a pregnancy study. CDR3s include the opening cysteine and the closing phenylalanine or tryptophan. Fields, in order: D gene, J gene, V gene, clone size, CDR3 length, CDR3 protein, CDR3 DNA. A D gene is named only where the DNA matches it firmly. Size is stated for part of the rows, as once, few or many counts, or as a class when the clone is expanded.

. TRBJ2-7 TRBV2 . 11 CASSADYEQYF TGTGCCAGCAGTGCAGACTACGAGCAGTACTTC
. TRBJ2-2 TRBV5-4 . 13 CASTGVPTGELFF TGTGCCAGCACAGGGGTTCCCACTGGGGAGCTGTTTTTT
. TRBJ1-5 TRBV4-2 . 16 CASSQRGGEVTQPQHF TGTGCCAGCAGCCAAAGGGGGGGGGAGGTAACCCAGCCCCAGCATTTT
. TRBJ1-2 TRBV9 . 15 CASSPRVGDSYGYTF TGTGCCAGCAGCCCTAGGGTAGGGGACTCATATGGCTACACCTTC
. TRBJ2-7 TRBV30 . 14 CASCWAGGTLEQYF TGTGCCTCGTGTTGGGCAGGGGGGACTTTGGAGCAGTACTTC
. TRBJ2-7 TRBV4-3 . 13 CASSMTSGDEQYF TGCGCCAGCAGTATGACTAGTGGAGACGAGCAGTACTTC
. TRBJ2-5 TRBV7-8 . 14 CASSRSRGQETQYF TGTGCCAGCAGCCGTTCCAGGGGCCAAGAGACCCAGTACTTC
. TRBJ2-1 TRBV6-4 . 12 CASSDTGDEQFF TGTGCCAGCAGTGACACGGGTGATGAGCAGTTCTTC
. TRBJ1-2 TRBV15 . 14 CATSTPRPAAGYTF TGTGCCACCAGCACCCCCCGGCCGGCGGCGGGCTACACCTTC
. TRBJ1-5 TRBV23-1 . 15 CASSQDRTRNQPQHF TGCGCCAGCAGTCAGGACAGAACCCGCAATCAGCCCCAGCATTTT
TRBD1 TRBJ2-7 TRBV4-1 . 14 CASSQVGGPGEQYF TGCGCCAGCAGCCAAGTAGGGGGCCCGGGCGAGCAGTACTTC
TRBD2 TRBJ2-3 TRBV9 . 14 CASSVDGGTDTQYF TGTGCCAGCAGCGTAGACGGGGGGACAGATACGCAGTATTTT
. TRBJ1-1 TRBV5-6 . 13 CASSLGRITEAFF TGTGCCAGCAGCTTGGGCAGGATCACTGAAGCTTTCTTT
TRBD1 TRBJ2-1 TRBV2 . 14 CAADRENGNNEQFF TGTGCCGCGGACAGGGAGAATGGGAATAATGAGCAGTTCTTC
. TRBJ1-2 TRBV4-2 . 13 CASSQGPAGGYTF TGTGCCAGCAGCCAAGGGCCAGCGGGTGGCTACACCTTC
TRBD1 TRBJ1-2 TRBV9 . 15 CASSFRDRSNYGYTF TGTGCCAGCAGCTTCCGGGACAGATCTAACTATGGCTACACCTTC
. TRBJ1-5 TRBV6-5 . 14 CASRGTDSNQPQHF TGTGCCAGCCGAGGAACGGATAGCAATCAGCCCCAGCATTTT
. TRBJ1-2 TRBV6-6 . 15 CASGPLEGDIYGYTF TGTGCCAGTGGACCATTAGAGGGGGATATATATGGCTACACCTTC
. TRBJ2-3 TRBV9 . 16 CASSVDSRGEADTQYF TGTGCCAGCAGCGTCGACTCGCGCGGGGAGGCAGATACGCAGTATTTT
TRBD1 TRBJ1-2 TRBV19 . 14 CATAGQGAFEGYTF TGTGCCACCGCCGGGCAGGGGGCCTTTGAGGGCTACACCTTC
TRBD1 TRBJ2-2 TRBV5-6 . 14 CASSRDRGQNGLFF TGTGCCAGCAGCCGGGACAGGGGGCAAAATGGGCTGTTTTTT
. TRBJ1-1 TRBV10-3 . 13 CAISEVGATEAFF TGTGCCATCAGTGAGGTAGGGGCGACCGAAGCTTTCTTT
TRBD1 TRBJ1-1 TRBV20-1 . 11 CRTGGSTKAFF TGCAGGACAGGGGGAAGCACTAAAGCTTTCTTT
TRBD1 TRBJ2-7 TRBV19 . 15 CASRPAAGGRYEQYF TGTGCCAGTAGGCCGGCGGCAGGGGGTAGATACGAGCAGTACTTC
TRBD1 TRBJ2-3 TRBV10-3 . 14 CASRQGQSTDTQYF TGTGCCAGCAGACAGGGGCAGAGCACAGATACGCAGTATTTT
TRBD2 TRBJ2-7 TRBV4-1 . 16 CASSQVLSGGIYEQYF TGCGCCAGCAGCCAAGTTTTATCGGGGGGTATTTACGAGCAGTACTTC
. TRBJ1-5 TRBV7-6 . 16 CASSLGGQWSNQPQHF TGTGCCAGCAGCTTAGGAGGACAGTGGAGCAATCAGCCCCAGCATTTT
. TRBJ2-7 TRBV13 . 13 CASSPYGGYEQYF TGTGCCAGCAGCCCGTACGGCGGCTACGAGCAGTACTTC
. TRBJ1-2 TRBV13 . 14 CASTLTSDFGGYTF TGTGCCAGCACCCTGACTAGCGACTTTGGTGGCTACACCTTC
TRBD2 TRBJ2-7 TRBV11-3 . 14 CASSHSGGAREQYF TGTGCCAGCAGCCATAGCGGGGGGGCAAGAGAGCAGTACTTC
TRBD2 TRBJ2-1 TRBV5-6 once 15 CASSLTSGGHNEQFF TGTGCCAGCAGTCTGACTAGCGGGGGGCACAATGAGCAGTTCTTC
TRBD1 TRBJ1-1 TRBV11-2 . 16 CASSSGPGQGGTEAFF TGTGCCAGCAGCTCCGGCCCGGGACAGGGTGGCACTGAAGCTTTCTTT
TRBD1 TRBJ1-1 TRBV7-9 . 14 CASSNLQGGTEAFF TGTGCCAGCAGCAACCTTCAGGGGGGCACTGAAGCTTTCTTT
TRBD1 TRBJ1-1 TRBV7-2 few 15 CASSLAGQGDLVAFF TGTGCCAGCAGCTTAGCCGGACAGGGGGACTTGGTAGCTTTCTTT
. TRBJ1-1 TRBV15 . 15 CATSRVRGLNTEAFF TGTGCCACCAGCAGAGTTCGGGGATTGAACACTGAAGCTTTCTTT
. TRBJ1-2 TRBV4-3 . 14 CASSQDRGFYGYTF TGCGCCAGCAGCCAAGATCGGGGGTTCTATGGCTACACCTTC
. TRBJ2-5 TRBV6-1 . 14 CASSAPMYQETQYF TGTGCCAGCAGTGCCCCAATGTACCAAGAGACCCAGTACTTC
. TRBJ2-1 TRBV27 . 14 CASSFGGDYNEQFF TGTGCCAGCAGTTTCGGAGGGGACTACAATGAGCAGTTCTTC
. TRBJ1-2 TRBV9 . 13 CASSVGGADGYTF TGTGCCAGCAGCGTAGGGGGCGCGGATGGCTACACCTTC
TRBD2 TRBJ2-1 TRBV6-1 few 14 CASSDAGGYNEQFF TGTGCCAGCAGTGACGCGGGGGGCTACAATGAGCAGTTCTTC
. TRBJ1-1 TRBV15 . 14 CATSRAGSHTEAFF TGTGCCACCAGCAGGGCAGGGTCACACACTGAAGCTTTCTTT
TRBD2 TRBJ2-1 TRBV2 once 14 CASSLAGGPNEQFF TGTGCCAGCAGCCTAGCGGGGGGGCCAAATGAGCAGTTCTTC
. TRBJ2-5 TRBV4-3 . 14 CASSPNGVGETQYF TGCGCCAGCAGCCCGAACGGAGTGGGAGAGACCCAGTACTTC
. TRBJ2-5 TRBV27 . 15 CASSFGQDPFGTQYF TGTGCCAGCAGTTTTGGGCAGGATCCCTTCGGGACCCAGTACTTC
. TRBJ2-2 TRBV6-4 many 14 CASSGALNTGELFF TGTGCCAGCAGTGGGGCTTTGAACACCGGGGAGCTGTTTTTT
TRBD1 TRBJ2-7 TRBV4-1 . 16 CASSQVRGLGSYEQYF TGCGCCAGCAGCCAAGTGAGGGGGCTAGGCTCCTACGAGCAGTACTTC
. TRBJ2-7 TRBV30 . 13 CAWSVGDTYEQYF TGTGCCTGGAGTGTAGGGGATACCTACGAGCAGTACTTC
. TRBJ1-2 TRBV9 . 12 CASSASEKGYTF TGTGCCAGCAGCGCATCGGAGAAGGGCTACACCTTC
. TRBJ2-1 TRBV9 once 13 CASSGGTPNEQFF TGTGCCAGCAGCGGAGGGACTCCCAATGAGCAGTTCTTC
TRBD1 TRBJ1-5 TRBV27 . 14 CASSPGQGGQPQHF TGTGCCAGCAGTCCCGGACAGGGTGGACAGCCCCAGCATTTT